The 8 T cell receptor beta chains presented below share a single source sample, sequenced in a study of CD8 T cells in Susac syndrome. With random hexamers, reverse transcription was performed on about 0.45 to 1 ug of RNA. TCRdb fed the immunoSEQ multiplex PCR reads into MiXCR, producing one record per CDR3 protein. The sample carries about 150,000 distinct CDR3 sequences, 85% to 95% recorded once. The sample was CD8+ T cells from PBMCs. The receptors come from a human donor with multiple sclerosis.

This chain uses TRBV6-5 with TRBJ2-5; the D call may be TRBD1 or TRBD2 (6 bases each). The CDR3 covers 16 residues. The V and J ends lost 0 bases and 5 bases respectively, with 16 bases between them. Germline assignment: CDR1 MNHEY and CDR2 SVGAGI. CDR3 coding DNA: TGTGCCAGCAGTTACTCCTACCGGGGGCGCGAGGAGACCCAGTACTTC. Translated: CASSYSYRGREETQYF.

The V gene is TRBV7-8, the J gene TRBJ2-3, with 11 bases that match TRBD2. The germline CDR1 and CDR2 sequences are SGHVS and FQNEAQ. The CDR3 is 17 amino acids. Trimming took 4 bases from V and 1 from J; bases not matched to a gene: 7. CDR3 region: CASSSLAGLAGTDTQYF. CDR3 nucleotide sequence: TGTGCCAGCAGCTCATTGGCGGGACTAGCGGGCACAGATACGCAGTATTTT.

The gene calls are TRBV6-5 and TRBJ2-7; 8 positions match TRBD1. The CDR3 spans 15 residues. Germline CDR1 is MNHEY and CDR2 is SVGAGI. With V trimmed by 7 bases and J by 2 bases, 10 bases remained unmatched. The CDR3 bases are TGTGCCAGCATGTTACGGGACAGGCCTCCCTACGAGCAGTACTTC. Translated, it gives CASMLRDRPPYEQYF.

V and J are TRBV27 and TRBJ2-7; TRBD1 or TRBD2 may be the D gene (5 bases each). The ends were cut back, 3 bases at V and 6 bases at J, with 9 bases in the middle. This CDR3 is 12 amino acids long. CDR1 is MNHEY and CDR2 is SMNVEV in the germline V gene (reference sequence). CDR3 DNA sequence: TGTGCCAGCAGTTTTGGGGGATCCGAGCAGTACTTC. It yields the protein CASSFGGSEQYF.

The chain has TRBV25-1 and TRBJ2-7; D not certain. Germline-derived CDR1 and CDR2 are MGHDK and SYGVNS. Trimming removed 0 bases from V and 4 bases from J, with 10 bases in between. The CDR3 sequence is 14 residues long. The CDR3 is CASSEYEDGYEQYF. The CDR3 DNA follows: TGTGCCAGCAGTGAATATGAGGATGGATACGAGCAGTACTTC.

The chain has TRBV5-6 and TRBJ2-6, with D possibly TRBD1 on 5 matching bases. Per the germline V gene, CDR1 is SGHDT and CDR2 is YYEEEE. The CDR3 has 16 residues. Trimming removed 0 bases from V and 4 bases from J, with 11 bases in between. The CDR3 spells CASSLDRGPGANVLTF. The CDR3 region has the DNA TGTGCCAGCAGCTTGGATAGGGGTCCCGGGGCCAACGTCCTGACTTTC. Full variable domain (outside the CDR3, taken from reference TRBV5-6 and TRBJ2-6): DAGVTQSPTHLIKTRGQQVTLRCSPKSGHDTVSWYQQALGQGPQFIFQYYEEEERQRGNFPDRFSGHQFPNYSSELNVNALLLGDSALYLCASSLDRGPGANVLTFGAGSRLTVL.

The gene calls are TRBV5-1 and TRBJ2-1; 11 positions agree with TRBD2. After removal of 5 bases from V and 5 bases from J, the junction contained 6 bases not matched to a gene. The germline CDR1 and CDR2 sequences are SGHRS and YFSETQ. CDR3 size: 15 residues. The CDR3 sequence: CASRGTSGGNNEQFF. The CDR3 bases are TGCGCCAGCAGGGGTACTAGCGGGGGTAACAATGAGCAGTTCTTC.

This clonotype was found once. The V call is TRBV13, the J call TRBJ1-1, with 8 bases fitting TRBD1. In germline, CDR1 is PRHDT, CDR2 FYEKMQ (reference sequence). CDR3 length: 15 residues. J gave up 5 bases and V 6 bases, and 11 bases lay outside the gene matches. The CDR3, as DNA: TGTGCCAGCAGTACAGGGGGATCCCGGTGGACTGAAGCTTTCTTT. This sequence encodes CASSTGGSRWTEAFF. The variable domain in full, completed from reference TRBV13 and TRBJ1-1, reads AAGVIQSPRHLIKEKRETATLKCYPIPRHDTVYWYQQGPGQDPQFLISFYEKMQSDKGSIPDRFSAQQFSDYHSELNMSSLELGDSALYFCASSTGGSRWTEAFFGQGTRLTVV.